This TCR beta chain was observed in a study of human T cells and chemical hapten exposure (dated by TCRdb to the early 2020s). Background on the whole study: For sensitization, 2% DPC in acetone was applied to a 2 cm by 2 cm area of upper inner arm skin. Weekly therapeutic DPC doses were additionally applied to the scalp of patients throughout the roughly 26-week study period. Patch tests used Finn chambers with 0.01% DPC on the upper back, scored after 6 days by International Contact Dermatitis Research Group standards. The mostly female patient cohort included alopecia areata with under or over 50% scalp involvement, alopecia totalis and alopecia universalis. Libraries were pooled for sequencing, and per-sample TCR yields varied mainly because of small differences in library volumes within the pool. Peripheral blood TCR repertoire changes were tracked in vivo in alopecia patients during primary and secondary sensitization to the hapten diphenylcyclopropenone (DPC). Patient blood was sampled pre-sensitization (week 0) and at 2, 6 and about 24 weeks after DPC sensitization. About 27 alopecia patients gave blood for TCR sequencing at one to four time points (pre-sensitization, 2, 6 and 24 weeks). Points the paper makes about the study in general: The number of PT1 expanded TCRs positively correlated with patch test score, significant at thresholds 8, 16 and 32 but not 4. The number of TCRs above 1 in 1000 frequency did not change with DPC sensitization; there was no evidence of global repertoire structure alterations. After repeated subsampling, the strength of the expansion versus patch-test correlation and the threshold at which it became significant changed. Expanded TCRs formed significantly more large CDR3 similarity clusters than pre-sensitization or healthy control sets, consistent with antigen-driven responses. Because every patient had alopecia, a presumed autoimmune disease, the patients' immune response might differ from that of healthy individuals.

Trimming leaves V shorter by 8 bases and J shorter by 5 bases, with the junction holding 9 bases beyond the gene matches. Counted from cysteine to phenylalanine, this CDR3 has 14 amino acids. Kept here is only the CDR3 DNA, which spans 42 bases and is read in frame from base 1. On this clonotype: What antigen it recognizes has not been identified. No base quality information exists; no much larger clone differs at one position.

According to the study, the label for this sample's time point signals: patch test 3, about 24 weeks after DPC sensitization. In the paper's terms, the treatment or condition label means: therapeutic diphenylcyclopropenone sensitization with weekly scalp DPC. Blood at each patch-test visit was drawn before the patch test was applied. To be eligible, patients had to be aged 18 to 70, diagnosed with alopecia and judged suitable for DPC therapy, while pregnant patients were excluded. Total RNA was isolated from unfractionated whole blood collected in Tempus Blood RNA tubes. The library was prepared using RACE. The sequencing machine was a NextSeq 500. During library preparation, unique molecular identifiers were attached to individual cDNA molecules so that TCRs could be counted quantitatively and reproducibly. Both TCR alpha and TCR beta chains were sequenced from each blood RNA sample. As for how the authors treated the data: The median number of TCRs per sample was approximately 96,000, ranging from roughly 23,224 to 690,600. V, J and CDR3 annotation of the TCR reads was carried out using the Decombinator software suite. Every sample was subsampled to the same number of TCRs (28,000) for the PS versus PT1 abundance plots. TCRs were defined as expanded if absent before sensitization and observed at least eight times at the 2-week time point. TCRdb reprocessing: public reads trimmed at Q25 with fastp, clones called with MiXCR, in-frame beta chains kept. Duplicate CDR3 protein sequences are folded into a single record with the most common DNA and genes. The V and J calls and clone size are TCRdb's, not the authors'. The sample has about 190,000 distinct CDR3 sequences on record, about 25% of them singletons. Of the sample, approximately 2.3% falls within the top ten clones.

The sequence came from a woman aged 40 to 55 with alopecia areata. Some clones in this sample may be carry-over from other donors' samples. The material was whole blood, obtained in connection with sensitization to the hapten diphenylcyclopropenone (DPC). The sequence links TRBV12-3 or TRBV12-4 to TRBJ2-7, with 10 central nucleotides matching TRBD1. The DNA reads TGTGCCAGCGGAACCGGGACAGGGGTCCACGAGCAGTACTTC. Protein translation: CASGTGTGVHEQYF.